Presented here are 3 T cell receptor beta chains from one specimen sequenced in a study of CD8 T cells in ankylosing spondylitis (dated 2017 in TCRdb). Receptor amplification or capture employed 5' RACE. For sequencing, an Illumina HiSeq 2500 was employed. TCRdb handled the public reads itself, with Q25 trimming in fastp and clone calling in MiXCR, and kept productive beta chains. Each CDR3 protein appears once, grouped with its most common genes and DNA. The sample table contains approximately 350,000 distinct CDR3 sequences; only one count was recorded for roughly 15% of them. In total, the top ten clones hold 0.9% to 1.2% of the sample. The specimen sequenced was blood, either unsorted or a sorted T cell fraction (not recorded which). The receptors stem from a male donor with ankylosing spondylitis or in good health (not recorded which).

This chain uses TRBV6-6 with TRBJ1-1; no reliable D call. The V end was cut by 9 bases, the J end by 2 bases, with 13 bases between. Germline V CDR1 and CDR2: MNHNY, SVGAGI (reference sequence). There are 13 residues in the CDR3. The CDR3 DNA is TGTGCCAGTAGGCCAGCGCTTAACACTGAAGCTTTCTTT. Translating it yields CASRPALNTEAFF.

The chain recombines TRBV20-1 with TRBJ2-7, with D perhaps TRBD1 (5 bases). The length of the CDR3 is 15 residues. Trimming took 0 bases from V and 0 from J, leaving 12 bases between them. CDR1 and CDR2 (germline): DFQATT, SNEGSKA (reference sequence). The CDR3 protein is CSARDPRQSSYEQYF. DNA of the CDR3: TGCAGTGCTAGAGACCCCCGACAGAGCTCCTACGAGCAGTACTTC.

The gene calls are TRBV6-1 and TRBJ2-3; 9 positions agree with TRBD2. V dropped 0 bases and J dropped 5; count of bases not matched to a gene: 9. The CDR3 is 17 residues long. Germline CDR1 is MNHNS and CDR2 is SASEGT. CDR3 DNA sequence: TGTGCCAGCAGTGAAGCCCTTAGCGGGAGTTTGGAAGATACGCAGTATTTT. This sequence encodes CASSEALSGSLEDTQYF.